The sequence of this TCR beta chain was determined in a study of glioma-infiltrating T cells. Points from the study as a whole: Non-neoplastic patients had below-expected tissue-blood divergence, while all gliomas exceeded expectation. CDR3 overlap between tissue and blood was very small.

This clonotype was observed at least ten times. Its antigen remains unknown. TCR alpha and beta CDR3 regions were amplified from RNA using iRepertoire nested multiplex PCR. Input was roughly 85-450 ng of tissue mRNA or PBMC total RNA. A single record per CDR3 protein comes from TCRdb applying MiXCR to the multiplex PCR reads. The table includes under 150,000 distinct CDR3 sequences, 20% to 25% detected once. The germline V gene has CDR1 DFQATT and CDR2 SNEGSKA (reference sequence). The CDR3 length is 14 residues. V lost 2 bases, J lost 7 bases, and 4 bases stayed unmatched. The sequence came from a human donor with low-grade glioma or glioblastoma, undergoing nonglioma brain surgery, or in good health (not recorded which). The chain uses TRBV20-1 and TRBJ1-6, with TRBD1 matching 8 bases. Sequencing was done on a sample of glioma tissue, nonneoplastic brain tissue, or PBMCs (not recorded which). The CDR3 loop is CSARPGTGNSPLHF. As DNA, the CDR3 is TGCAGTGCTAGACCCGGGACAGGCAATTCACCCCTCCACTTT.